The clone carrying this T cell receptor (beta chain) was detected a few times. As yet, its antigen is unknown. An end of the junction differs from the germline gene, which may be a read error. The source material, RNA transcripts, was used to amplify TCR beta CDR3 regions. First-round RT-PCR with HTBI primers amplified the TCR CDR3 region. MiXCR was run by TCRdb on the multiplex PCR reads, yielding one entry per CDR3 protein. Among under 350,000 distinct CDR3 sequences listed, over 15% were seen once. CDR3 length equals 15 residues. Germline loops: CDR1 DFQATT, CDR2 SNEGSKA (reference sequence). These data are taken from a study of T cells in Graves' hyperthyroidism and ophthalmopathy. Study conclusions and caveats: Progression to ophthalmopathy was predicted a median of about six months early.

Uncontrolled infections, other autoimmune diseases, pregnancy or lactation led to exclusion of patients. This chain joins TRBV20-1 and TRBJ1-3; TRBD1 is a possible D gene (6 bases). The TCR comes from a woman aged 55-69 years with Graves' ophthalmopathy. The sample consisted of blood. The CDR3 loop reads CSARDPGDSGNTIYF. As DNA, the CDR3 is TGCAGTGCTAGAGATCCAGGGGACTCTGGGAACACCATATATTTT.